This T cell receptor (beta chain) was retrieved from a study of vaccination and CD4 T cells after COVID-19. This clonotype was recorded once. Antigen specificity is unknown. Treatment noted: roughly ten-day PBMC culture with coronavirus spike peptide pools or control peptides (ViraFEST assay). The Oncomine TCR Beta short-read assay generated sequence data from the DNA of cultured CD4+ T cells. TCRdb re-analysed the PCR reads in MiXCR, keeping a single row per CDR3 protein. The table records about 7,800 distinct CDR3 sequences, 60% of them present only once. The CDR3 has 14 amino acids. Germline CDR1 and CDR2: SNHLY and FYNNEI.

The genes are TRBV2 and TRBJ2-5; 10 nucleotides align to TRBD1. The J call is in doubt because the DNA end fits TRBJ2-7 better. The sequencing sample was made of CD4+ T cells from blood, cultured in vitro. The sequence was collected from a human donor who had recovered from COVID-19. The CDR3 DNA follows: TGTGCCAGCAGTCGGGACAGGGGAATCGTCGAGCAGTACTTC. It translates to CASSRDRGIVEQYF.